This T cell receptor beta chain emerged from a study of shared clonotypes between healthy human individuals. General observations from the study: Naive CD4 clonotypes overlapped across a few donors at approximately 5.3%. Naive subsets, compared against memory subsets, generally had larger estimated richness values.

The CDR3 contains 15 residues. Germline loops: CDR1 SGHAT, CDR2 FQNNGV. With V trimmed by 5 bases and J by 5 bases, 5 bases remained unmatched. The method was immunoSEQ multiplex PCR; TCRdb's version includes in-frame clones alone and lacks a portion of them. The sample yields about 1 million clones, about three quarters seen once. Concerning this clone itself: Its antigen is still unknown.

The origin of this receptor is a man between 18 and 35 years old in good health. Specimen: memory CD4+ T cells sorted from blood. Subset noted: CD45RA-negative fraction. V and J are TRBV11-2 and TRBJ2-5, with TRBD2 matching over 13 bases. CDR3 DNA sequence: TGTGCCAGCAGCCACGGACTAGCGGGGGTGGAGACCCAGTACTTC. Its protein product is CASSHGLAGVETQYF.